Listed below are T cell receptor beta chains from one sample, sequenced in a study of T cell responses to AZD1222 COVID-19 vaccine. Clones were read by immunoSEQ multiplex PCR, and TCRdb kept only the in-frame ones, dropping some. The sample has roughly 110,000 clones, about 92% seen once. Sequences were derived from peripheral blood, sampled 28 days after the second AZD1222 dose. All receptors derive from an adult who received the AZD1222 COVID-19 vaccine. Both conserved end residues are part of each CDR3.

CDR3 protein,V gene,J gene
CASSVLHDTFSGNTIYF,TRBV7-9,TRBJ1-3
CASSNQPNQETQYF,TRBV28,TRBJ2-5
CASSLGWTSGVNEQFF,TRBV5-1,TRBJ2-1
CASSEGSWTGRSLNEQYF,TRBV2,TRBJ2-7
CASRPPNSYNEQFF,TRBV28,TRBJ2-1
CASSDRRDRVYSNQPQHF,TRBV6-1,TRBJ1-5
CASSLTPGQGNSPLHF,TRBV27,TRBJ1-6
CASSGSFPDTQYF,TRBV2,TRBJ2-3
CASSQGEGAYEQYF,TRBV4-3,TRBJ2-7
CASSRWDYNEQFF,TRBV9,TRBJ2-1
CASSLVGPPQPQHF,TRBV7-2,TRBJ1-5
CASSLGQGAREQFF,TRBV27,TRBJ2-1
CSAGNGLELFF,TRBV20-1,TRBJ1-4
CASSATLGAFF,TRBV28,TRBJ1-1
CASSEIGQGKGTQYF,TRBV2,TRBJ2-5
CASSQEAGGLPGELFF,TRBV4-1,TRBJ2-2
CASSLVGSGSGEQYF,TRBV7-2,TRBJ2-7
CASSVLLAGGPAEQFF,TRBV5-1,TRBJ2-1
CASSIRTSGGVTDTQYF,TRBV19,TRBJ2-3
CASSLLGGTYEQYF,TRBV5-6,TRBJ2-7
CASTSGTGGTEAFF,TRBV10-1,TRBJ1-1
CASSGRLAGGEETQYF,TRBV9,TRBJ2-5
CSALKDTQYF,TRBV29-1,TRBJ2-3
CASSPSRPGHQRAFF,TRBV6-5,TRBJ1-1
CASSYSQGGEQFF,TRBV6-2/TRBV6-3,TRBJ2-1
CASIKLLRGTYQPQHF,TRBV28,TRBJ1-5
CASSVGGMEGGYEQYF,TRBV9,TRBJ2-7
CASRRSAGTPSYEQYF,TRBV28,TRBJ2-7
CATSPARASTDTQYF,TRBV15,TRBJ2-3
CASSDTPDSPLHF,TRBV11-1,TRBJ1-6
CAISIRTGMDEQYF,TRBV10-3,TRBJ2-7
CASRGQGLNTEAFF,TRBV6-5,TRBJ1-1
CASSLGEVNQPQHF,TRBV5-1,TRBJ1-5
CASSGQRNHTDTQYF,TRBV9,TRBJ2-3
CASSLSLQGDQPQHF,TRBV7-9,TRBJ1-5
CASSSPGPPPGRQPQHF,TRBV28,TRBJ1-5
CASGGEKETQYF,TRBV10-2,TRBJ2-5
CASSWVDSAYEQYF,TRBV6-2/TRBV6-3,TRBJ2-7
CASSLVGTASYEQYF,TRBV28,TRBJ2-7